This T cell receptor beta chain was identified during a study of blood T cell repertoires in COVID-19. Study-level information: Nucleic acid was either cDNA or gDNA, and it came from T cells, B-cell-depleted T cells, or PBMCs.

The repertoire was sequenced with immunoSEQ multiplex PCR; TCRdb's copy has only in-frame clones and lacks some. The repertoire holds fewer than 35,000 clones, with about nine tenths as singletons. CDR3 length equals 16 residues. V lost 3 bases and J lost 7; bases outside the gene matches: 6. CDR1 is ENHRY and CDR2 is SYGVKD in the germline V gene. The chain combines TRBV10-3 with TRBJ2-1; 13 nucleotides match TRBD2. The sequence derives from a man in his fifties or sixties with active or convalescent COVID-19. Sequenced sample: peripheral blood. The CDR3 reads CAISEPGLAGVNEQFF. The CDR3 DNA is TGTGCCATCAGTGAACCTGGACTAGCGGGAGTTAATGAGCAGTTCTTC.